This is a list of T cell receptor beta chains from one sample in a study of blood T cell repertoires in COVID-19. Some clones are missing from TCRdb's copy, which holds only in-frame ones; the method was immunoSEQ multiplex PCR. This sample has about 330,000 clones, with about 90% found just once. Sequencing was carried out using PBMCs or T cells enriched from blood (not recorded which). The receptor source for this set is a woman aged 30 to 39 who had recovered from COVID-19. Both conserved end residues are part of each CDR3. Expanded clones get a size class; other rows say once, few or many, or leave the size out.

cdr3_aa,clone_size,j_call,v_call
CASSEGQGGQPQHF,NA,TRBJ1-5,TRBV6-1
CSVLEGPGQYF,NA,TRBJ2-7,TRBV29-1
CASSLEGQGANEQYF,NA,TRBJ2-7,TRBV5-1
CASSAAGTGGEKLFF,NA,TRBJ1-4,TRBV9
CASSPIQGTGSYNSPLHF,NA,TRBJ1-6,TRBV3-1/TRBV3-2
CASSHLGAGGDTQYF,NA,TRBJ2-3,TRBV4-3
CASSEGREGDGYTF,NA,TRBJ1-2,TRBV2
CASSFPGQGGGGELFF,NA,TRBJ2-2,TRBV7-2
CASLNSGASLGTIYF,once,TRBJ1-3,TRBV28
CATSDFGRQGGNQPQHF,NA,TRBJ1-5,TRBV24-1
CASSEAMGQSNEKLFF,NA,TRBJ1-4,TRBV6-1
CASIGRGRTDTQYF,NA,TRBJ2-3,TRBV2
CASSSPARTAAYEQYF,NA,TRBJ2-7,TRBV5-6
CATSRNGGNQPQHF,NA,TRBJ1-5,TRBV15
CASSGTGLNYGYTF,NA,TRBJ1-2,TRBV5-1
CASSLNRGTGGNEQFF,NA,TRBJ2-1,TRBV3-1/TRBV3-2
CATHRGRFSGTDDPDTQYF,NA,TRBJ2-3,TRBV15
CASSPNRFFRGSSVVTEAFF,NA,TRBJ1-1,TRBV7-8
CASSSPGLATNEQFF,NA,TRBJ2-1,TRBV7-2
CASRAPGSHEQFF,NA,TRBJ2-1,TRBV5-4
CATAGQGANQPQHF,NA,TRBJ1-5,TRBV10-2
CATSGTKARDRVGELFF,NA,TRBJ2-2,TRBV24-1
CASSQPSRGQGTEAFF,NA,TRBJ1-1,TRBV4-1
CASSTQNPGPREPQHF,NA,TRBJ1-5,TRBV19
CASSPQGGTANEQFF,NA,TRBJ2-1,TRBV5-1
CASSLGFGRGSPLHF,once,TRBJ1-6,TRBV5-6
CASSVRDFKYEQYF,NA,TRBJ2-7,TRBV5-6
CATSEAGDYGYTF,NA,TRBJ1-2,TRBV24-1
CASSLSGQNTEAFF,NA,TRBJ1-1,TRBV27
CASQPRDRGNGYTF,NA,TRBJ1-2,TRBV10-3
CASSLIQGEGSAEAFF,NA,TRBJ1-1,TRBV5-1
CAWLPEAGVTTDTQYF,NA,TRBJ2-3,TRBV30
CASSFERGETQYF,NA,TRBJ2-5,TRBV13
CASSPNPGQGNEKLFF,NA,TRBJ1-4,TRBV7-8
CASSKGGTLEQYF,NA,TRBJ2-7,TRBV7-9
CAWGRQGGLTEAFF,NA,TRBJ1-1,TRBV30
CASSLGTGGFSYNSPLHF,few,TRBJ1-6,TRBV11-2
CASSLSGGTEAFF,once,TRBJ1-1,TRBV28
CASSLGTSGGWNNEQFF,NA,TRBJ2-1,TRBV18
CASNIGGNSPLHF,few,TRBJ1-6,TRBV2
CATSSQGAGTEAFF,NA,TRBJ1-1,TRBV15
CARADAGATNEKLFF,NA,TRBJ1-4,TRBV2